The 12 T cell receptor beta chains below all came from one sample that was sequenced in a study of T-cell memory formation after mild COVID-19 (dated by TCRdb to the early 2020s). Library prep was done by 5' RACE. Sequenced using an Illumina NovaSeq 6000. Clones were called with MiXCR by TCRdb after fastp trimmed the public reads at Q25, and only in-frame beta chains were retained. Entries are consolidated by CDR3 protein sequence, retaining the most common genes and DNA. The sample table records about 240,000 distinct CDR3 sequences; around a tenth of these occur just once. The ten largest clonotypes hold under 25% of the sample. Sequenced input: PBMCs or a T cell subset sorted from them (not recorded which). These receptor sequences come from a young man who had mild COVID-19 (a few samples of this study predate the infection). The sample titles of this study are shuffled in the database, so cell type and time point are left out; the donor was told from shared clones.

This clonotype came up many times. The chain carries TRBV6-6 and TRBJ1-5; no clear D. Trimming cost V 9 bases and J 1 base, with 13 bases left between them. The CDR3 contains 14 residues. Germline V lookup: CDR1 MNHNY, CDR2 SVGAGI (reference sequence). The CDR3 bases are TGTGCCAGGGATCTGGGATTGAGCAATCAGCCCCAGCATTTT. It specifies CARDLGLSNQPQHF.

Only a few counts were recorded for this clonotype. The chain links TRBV7-2 to TRBJ2-4; D unresolved. CDR1 is SGHTA and CDR2 is FQGNSA in the germline V gene. The CDR3 covers 14 residues. V was trimmed by 5 bases and J by 4 bases, leaving 12 bases between them. CDR3 DNA sequence: TGTGCCAGCAGCCCAGAGGTGGTGAAAAACATTCAGTACTTC. This translates into CASSPEVVKNIQYF.

The genes are TRBV4-3 and TRBJ1-1; 7 bases agree with TRBD1. V lost 4 bases and J lost 11; bases outside the gene matches: 19. The CDR3 is 16 residues long. Germline V lookup: CDR1 LGHNA, CDR2 YSLEER. The chain's CDR3 is CASSPTTQSGGGMAFF. The CDR3 DNA reads TGCGCCAGCAGCCCTACTACCCAATCAGGGGGAGGAATGGCTTTCTTT.

The chain couples TRBV6-5 to TRBJ2-7; D tentatively reads TRBD1 or TRBD2 (6 bases each). Germline loops: CDR1 MNHEY, CDR2 SVGAGI. This CDR3 spans 14 amino acids. V was cut by 6 bases and J by 0 bases, with 12 bases left in between. The CDR3 reads CASSAGQSSYEQYF. The CDR3, as DNA: TGTGCCAGCAGCGCGGGACAAAGCTCCTACGAGCAGTACTTC.

This clonotype was seen ten or more times. The CDR3: CASRRLAGDQNTGELFF. Written as DNA, the CDR3 is TGTGCCAGCAGAAGACTAGCGGGGGACCAAAACACCGGGGAGCTGTTTTTT. The J gene is TRBJ2-2, the V gene TRBV4-2; 12 nucleotides line up with TRBD2. From germline, CDR1 is LGHNA and CDR2 YNFKEQ. The CDR3 loop spans 17 amino acids. V gave up 6 bases and J gave up 2 bases; unmatched junction bases: 7.

This clonotype was seen a handful of times. The gene calls are TRBV14 and TRBJ2-6, with D possibly matching TRBD1 (5 bases). Germline CDR1 and CDR2: SGHDN and FVKESK. This CDR3 is built from 16 residues. The V end was cut by 0 bases, the J end by 5 bases, with 11 bases between. The CDR3 coding sequence is TGTGCCAGCAGCCAAGATCGCAGGGCCTGGGCCAACGTCCTGACTTTC. As protein: CASSQDRRAWANVLTF.

This clonotype was found a few times. The J gene is TRBJ1-3, the V gene TRBV10-3; D possibly corresponds to TRBD1 (6 bases). The CDR3 is 15 residues long. Germline V gene lookup returns CDR1 ENHRY and CDR2 SYGVKD. Trimming pared 3 bases from V and 0 bases from J, leaving 9 bases between. CDR3 amino acids: CAISDGGSSGNTIYF. The DNA for the CDR3 is TGTGCCATCAGTGATGGGGGCTCCTCTGGAAACACCATATATTTT.

The chain couples TRBV25-1 to TRBJ1-3; D call uncertain. V was clipped by 3 bases and J by 0 bases, with 6 bases between them. Germline V gives CDR1 MGHDK, CDR2 SYGVNS. The CDR3 consists of 14 residues. In nucleotides, the CDR3 is TGTGCCAGCAGTGACTCCAGCTCTGGAAACACCATATATTTT. This codes for CASSDSSSGNTIYF.

There are a few counts of this clonotype. The chain uses TRBV4-1 and TRBJ2-3; TRBD1 might be the D (6 bases). Germline V gene data show CDR1 as MGHRA and CDR2 as YSYEKL. This CDR3 comprises 16 residues. Trimming took off 1 base at V and 5 bases at J, with 16 bases between the two ends. CDR3 nucleotide sequence: TGCGCCAGCAGCCAAGTACAGGGAGTGGTAGGAGATACGCAGTATTTT. This translates into CASSQVQGVVGDTQYF.

A few counts support this clonotype. The rearrangement joins TRBV5-6 to TRBJ2-7; 8 bases match TRBD1. The J segment lost 1 base and the V segment lost 3 bases, leaving 3 bases of the junction unmatched. This CDR3 has 14 residues. CDR1 and CDR2 from the germline V gene are SGHDT and YYEEEE. The CDR3 protein is CASSSRDRSYEQYV. The CDR3 DNA reads TGTGCCAGCAGCTCCCGGGACAGGTCCTACGAGCAGTACGTC.

This clonotype occurred a few times. The chain is built from TRBV6-5 and TRBJ2-3; TRBD1 matches at 7 bases. V shed 5 bases and J 4 bases; nucleotides not matched to a gene: 12. The CDR3 consists of 16 residues. Germline V gene data show CDR1 as MNHEY and CDR2 as SVGAGI. The chain's CDR3 is CASSPTEGARADTQYF. The CDR3 DNA sequence: TGTGCCAGCAGTCCCACAGAGGGGGCGCGGGCAGATACGCAGTATTTT.

Only a few counts were recorded for this clonotype. The chain carries TRBV7-9 and TRBJ2-2, with D perhaps given as TRBD1 or TRBD2 (5 bases each). The germline V gene has CDR1 SEHNR and CDR2 FQNEAQ (reference sequence). V lost 4 bases, J lost 1 base, and 16 bases lay in between. The CDR3 covers 17 residues. CDR3 residues: CASSYPGTTGNTGELFF. In DNA form, the CDR3 reads TGTGCCAGCAGCTACCCCGGGACGACCGGGAACACCGGGGAGCTGTTTTTT.